These 2 T cell receptor beta chains were all obtained from the same sample, sequenced in a study of T cell responses to AZD1222 COVID-19 vaccine. TCRdb's table, derived via immunoSEQ multiplex PCR, lists solely in-frame clones and lacks some. Among roughly 100,000 clones listed, 84% were seen once. The source material was peripheral blood, sampled on day 0 of AZD1222 vaccination. The receptors shown here come from an adult in good health.

The V gene is TRBV5-4, the J gene TRBJ2-2; 12 nucleotides line up with TRBD2. This CDR3 spans 17 amino acids. With 4 bases clipped from V and 6 bases from J, the junction kept 10 bases outside the gene matches. Germline CDR1 SGHNT, CDR2 YYREEE (reference sequence). CDR3 region: CASSPELAGGPSGELFF. The CDR3, as DNA: TGTGCCAGCAGCCCTGAGCTAGCGGGAGGGCCGTCCGGGGAGCTGTTTTTT.

This chain connects TRBV27 to TRBJ2-1, with 7 positions matching TRBD1. Trimming took 5 bases from V and 7 from J; bases not matched to a gene: 11. CDR3 length: 15 residues. Per the germline V gene, CDR1 is MNHEY and CDR2 is SMNVEV (reference sequence). The CDR3 DNA follows: TGTGCCAGCAGTGCTCGGACAGGCCTGGGGAATGAGCAGTTCTTC. This codes for CASSARTGLGNEQFF.